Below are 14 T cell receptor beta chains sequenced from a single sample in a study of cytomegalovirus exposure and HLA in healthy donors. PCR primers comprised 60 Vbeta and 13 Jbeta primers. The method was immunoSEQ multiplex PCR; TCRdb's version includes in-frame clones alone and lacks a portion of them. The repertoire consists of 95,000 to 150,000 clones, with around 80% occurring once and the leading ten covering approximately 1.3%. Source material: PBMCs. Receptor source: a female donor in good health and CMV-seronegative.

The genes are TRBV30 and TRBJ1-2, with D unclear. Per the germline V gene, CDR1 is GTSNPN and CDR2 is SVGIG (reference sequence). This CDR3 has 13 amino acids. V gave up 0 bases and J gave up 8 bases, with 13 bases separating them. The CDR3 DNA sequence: TGTGCCTGGAGTGTACTCCCCCCGGGGGGCTACACCTTC. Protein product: CAWSVLPPGGYTF. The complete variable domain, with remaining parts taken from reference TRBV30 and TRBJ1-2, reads SQTIHQWPATLVQPVGSPLSLECTVEGTSNPNLYWYRQAAGRGLQLLFYSVGIGQISSEVPQNLSASRPQDRQFILSSKKLLLSDSGFYLCAWSVLPPGGYTFGSGTRLTVV.

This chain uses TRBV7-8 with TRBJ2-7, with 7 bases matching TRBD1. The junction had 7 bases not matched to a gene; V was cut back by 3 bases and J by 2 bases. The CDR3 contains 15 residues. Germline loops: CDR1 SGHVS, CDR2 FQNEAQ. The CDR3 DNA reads TGTGCCAGCAGCTTCCACCGGGACAGACCCTACGAGCAGTACTTC. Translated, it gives CASSFHRDRPYEQYF.

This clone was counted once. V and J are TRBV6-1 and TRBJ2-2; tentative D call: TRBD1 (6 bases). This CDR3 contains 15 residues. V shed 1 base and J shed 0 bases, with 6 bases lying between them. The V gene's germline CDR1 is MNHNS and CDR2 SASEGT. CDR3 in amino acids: CASSEDRANTGELFF. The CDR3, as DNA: TGTGCCAGCAGTGAAGACAGGGCGAACACCGGGGAGCTGTTTTTT.

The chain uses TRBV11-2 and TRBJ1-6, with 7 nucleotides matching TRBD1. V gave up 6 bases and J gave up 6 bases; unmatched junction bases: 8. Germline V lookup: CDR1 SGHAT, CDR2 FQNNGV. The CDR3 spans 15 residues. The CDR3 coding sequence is TGTGCCAGCAGGGGACAGACAACCCTTAATTCACCCCTCCACTTT. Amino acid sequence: CASRGQTTLNSPLHF.

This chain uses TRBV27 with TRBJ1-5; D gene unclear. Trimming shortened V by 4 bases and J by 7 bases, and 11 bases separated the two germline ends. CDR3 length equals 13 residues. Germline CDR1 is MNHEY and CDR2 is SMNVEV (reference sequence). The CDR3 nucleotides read TGTGCCAGCAGTTCCTGGTCGCGGCAGCCCCAGCATTTT. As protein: CASSSWSRQPQHF.

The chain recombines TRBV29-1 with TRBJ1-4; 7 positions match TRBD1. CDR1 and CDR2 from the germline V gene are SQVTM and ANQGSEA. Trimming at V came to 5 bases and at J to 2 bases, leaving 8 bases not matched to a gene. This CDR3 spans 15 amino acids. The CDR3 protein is CSVIPQGDTNEKLFF. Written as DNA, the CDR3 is TGCAGCGTTATACCTCAGGGGGACACTAATGAAAAACTGTTTTTT.

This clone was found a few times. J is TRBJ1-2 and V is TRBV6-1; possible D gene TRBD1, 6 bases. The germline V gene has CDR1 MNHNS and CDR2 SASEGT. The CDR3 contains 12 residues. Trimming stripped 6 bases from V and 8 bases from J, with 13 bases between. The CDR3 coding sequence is TGTGCCAGCAGAACAGGGTCGGGGGGCTACACCTTC. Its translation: CASRTGSGGYTF.

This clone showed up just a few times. CDR3 sequence (DNA): TGTGCCAGCTCACCGTTCGAGGGTGAAGGGAACACTGAAGCTTTCTTT. Translating gives CASSPFEGEGNTEAFF. V is TRBV18 and J is TRBJ1-1; D gene unclear. The CDR3 is 16 amino acids. CDR1 and CDR2 from the germline V gene are KGHSH and LQKENI. V was trimmed by 3 bases and J by 1 base, leaving 15 bases between them. Together with reference TRBV18 and TRBJ1-1, the CDR3 gives the full variable domain: NAGVMQNPRHLVRRRGQEARLRCSPMKGHSHVYWYRQLPEEGLKFMVYLQKENIIDESGMPKERFSAEFPKEGPSILRIQQVVRGDSAAYFCASSPFEGEGNTEAFFGQGTRLTVV.

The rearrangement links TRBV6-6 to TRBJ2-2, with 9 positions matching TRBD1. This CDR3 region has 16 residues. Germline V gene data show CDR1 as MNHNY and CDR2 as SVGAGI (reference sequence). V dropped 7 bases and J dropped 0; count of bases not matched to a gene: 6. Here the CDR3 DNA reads TGTGCCAGCACTGACAGGACAGGGGCGAACACCGGGGAGCTGTTTTTT. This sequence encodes CASTDRTGANTGELFF.

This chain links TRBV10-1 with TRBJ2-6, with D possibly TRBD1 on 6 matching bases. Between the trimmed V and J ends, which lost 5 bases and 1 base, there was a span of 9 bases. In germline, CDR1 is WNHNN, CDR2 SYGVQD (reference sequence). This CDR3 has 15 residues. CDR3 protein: CASSPDSSGANVLTF. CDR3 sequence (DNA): TGCGCCAGCAGTCCGGACAGTTCTGGGGCCAACGTCCTGACTTTC.

In DNA, the CDR3 is TGTGCCAGCAGCTTAGGTAGCGGGAGGGATACTTACAATGAGCAGTTCTTC. Translating gives CASSLGSGRDTYNEQFF. The chain combines TRBV7-3 with TRBJ2-1, with 11 bases identical to TRBD2. The CDR3 length is 17 residues. Trimming removed 2 bases from V and 4 bases from J; junction bases left unmatched: 7. Germline loops: CDR1 SGHTA, CDR2 FQGTGA.

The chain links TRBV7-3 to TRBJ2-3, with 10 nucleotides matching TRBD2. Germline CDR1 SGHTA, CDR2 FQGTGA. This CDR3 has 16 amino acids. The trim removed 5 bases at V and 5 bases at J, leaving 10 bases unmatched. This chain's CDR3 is CASSLPAAGGIDTQYF. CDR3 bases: TGTGCCAGCAGCCTACCGGCAGCGGGGGGGATAGATACGCAGTATTTT.

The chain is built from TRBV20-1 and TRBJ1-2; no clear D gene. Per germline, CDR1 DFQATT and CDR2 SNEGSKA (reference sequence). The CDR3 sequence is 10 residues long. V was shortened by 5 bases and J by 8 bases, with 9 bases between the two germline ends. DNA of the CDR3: TGCAGTGCTGGGAGGGAAGGCTACACCTTC. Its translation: CSAGREGYTF.

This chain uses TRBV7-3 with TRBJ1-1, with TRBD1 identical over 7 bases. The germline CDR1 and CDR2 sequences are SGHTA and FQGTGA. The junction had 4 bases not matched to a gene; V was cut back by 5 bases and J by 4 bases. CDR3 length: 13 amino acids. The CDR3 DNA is TGTGCCAGCAGCCATCAGGGGGGCACTGAAGCTTTCTTT. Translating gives CASSHQGGTEAFF.